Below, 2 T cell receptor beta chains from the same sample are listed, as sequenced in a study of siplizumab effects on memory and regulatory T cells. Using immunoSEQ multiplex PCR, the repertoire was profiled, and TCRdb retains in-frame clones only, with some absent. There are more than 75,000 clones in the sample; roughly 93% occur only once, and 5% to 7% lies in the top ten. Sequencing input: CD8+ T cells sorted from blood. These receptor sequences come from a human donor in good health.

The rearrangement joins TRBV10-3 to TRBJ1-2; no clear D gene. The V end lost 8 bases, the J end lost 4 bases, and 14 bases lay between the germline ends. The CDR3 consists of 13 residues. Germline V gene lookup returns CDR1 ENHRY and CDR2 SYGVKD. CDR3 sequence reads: CAIAGREAYGYTF. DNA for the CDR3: TGTGCCATCGCTGGGAGGGAGGCCTATGGCTACACCTTC.

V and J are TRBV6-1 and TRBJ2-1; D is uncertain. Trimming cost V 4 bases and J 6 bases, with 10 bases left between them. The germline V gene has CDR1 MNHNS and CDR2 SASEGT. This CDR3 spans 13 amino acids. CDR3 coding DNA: TGTGCCAGCAGTGGGGTGGGCTCCAATGAGCAGTTCTTC. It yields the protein CASSGVGSNEQFF.